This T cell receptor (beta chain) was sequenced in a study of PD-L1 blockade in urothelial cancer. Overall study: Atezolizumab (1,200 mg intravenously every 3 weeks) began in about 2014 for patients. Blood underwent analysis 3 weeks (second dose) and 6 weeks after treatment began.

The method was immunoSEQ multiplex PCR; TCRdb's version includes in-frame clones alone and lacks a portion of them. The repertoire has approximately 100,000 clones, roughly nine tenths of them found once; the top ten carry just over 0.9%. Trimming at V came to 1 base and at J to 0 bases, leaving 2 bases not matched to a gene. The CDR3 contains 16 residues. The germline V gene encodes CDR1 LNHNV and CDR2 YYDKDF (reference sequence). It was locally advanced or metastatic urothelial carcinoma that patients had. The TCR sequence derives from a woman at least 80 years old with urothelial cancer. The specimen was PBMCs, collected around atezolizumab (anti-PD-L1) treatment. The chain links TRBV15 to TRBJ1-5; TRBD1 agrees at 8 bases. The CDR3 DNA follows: TGTGCCACCAGCAGAGGACAGGGGTTTAGCAATCAGCCCCAGCATTTT. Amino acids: CATSRGQGFSNQPQHF.